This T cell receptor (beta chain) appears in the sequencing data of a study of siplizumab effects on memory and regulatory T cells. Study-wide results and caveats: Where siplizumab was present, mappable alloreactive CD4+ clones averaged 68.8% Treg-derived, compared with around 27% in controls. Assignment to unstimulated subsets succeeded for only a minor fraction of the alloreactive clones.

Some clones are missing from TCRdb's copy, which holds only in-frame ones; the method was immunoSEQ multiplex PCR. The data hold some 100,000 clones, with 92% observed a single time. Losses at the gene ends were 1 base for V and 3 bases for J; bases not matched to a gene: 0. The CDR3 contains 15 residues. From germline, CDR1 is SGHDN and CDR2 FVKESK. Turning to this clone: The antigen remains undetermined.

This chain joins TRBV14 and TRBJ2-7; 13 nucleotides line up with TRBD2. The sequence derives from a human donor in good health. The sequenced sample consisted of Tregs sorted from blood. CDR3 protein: CASSQGTSGGYEQYF. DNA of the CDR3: TGTGCCAGCAGCCAAGGGACTAGCGGGGGCTACGAGCAGTACTTC.